The 25 T cell receptor beta chains presented below share a single source sample, sequenced in a study of T cell responses to AZD1222 COVID-19 vaccine. Libraries were prepared by immunoSEQ multiplex PCR; TCRdb keeps only in-frame clonotypes and omits some of them. The sample contains approximately 150,000 clones, 94% of which appear only once. The material was peripheral blood, obtained on day 0 of AZD1222 vaccination. The receptors originated from an adult in good health.

This clone was observed a few times. J is TRBJ2-2 and V is TRBV5-1, with 8 positions matching TRBD2. V lost 2 bases to trimming and J lost 5 bases; unmatched junction nucleotides: 5. The CDR3 is 15 amino acids. Looked up from germline, CDR1 is SGHRS and CDR2 is YFSETQ. The CDR3 spells CASSFKRESTGELFF. The DNA of the CDR3 is TGCGCCAGCAGCTTCAAGCGGGAGAGTACCGGGGAGCTGTTTTTT.

The gene calls are TRBV29-1 and TRBJ1-1; perhaps TRBD1 as D (5 bases). V lost 2 bases, J lost 6 bases, and 13 bases lay in between. The CDR3 is 13 amino acids. CDR1 and CDR2 (germline): SQVTM, ANQGSEA. CDR3 sequence (DNA): TGCAGCGTTGAAACAGGCCAGGTGCCTGAAGCTTTCTTT. This encodes CSVETGQVPEAFF.

This chain links TRBV5-5 with TRBJ1-5; D perhaps matches TRBD1 (6 bases). CDR1 SGHKS and CDR2 YYEKEE come from the germline V gene (reference sequence). The CDR3 loop spans 17 amino acids. Trimming removed 2 bases from V and 4 bases from J, with 19 bases in between. The CDR3 DNA sequence: TGTGCCAGCAGCTTTTACAGGGTGAGAGGCGAAAATCAGCCCCAGCATTTT. Translating it yields CASSFYRVRGENQPQHF. The complete variable domain, with remaining parts taken from reference TRBV5-5 and TRBJ1-5, reads DAGVTQSPTHLIKTRGQQVTLRCSPISGHKSVSWYQQVLGQGPQFIFQYYEKEERGRGNFPDRFSARQFPNYSSELNVNALLLGDSALYLCASSFYRVRGENQPQHFGDGTRLSIL.

This chain links TRBV6-5 with TRBJ2-1; D remains unclear. The CDR3 runs to 13 residues. The V end lost 7 bases, the J end lost 1 base, and 8 bases lay between the germline ends. The V gene's germline CDR1 is MNHEY and CDR2 SVGAGI. CDR3 protein: CASKTYSYNEQFF. CDR3 coding DNA: TGTGCCAGCAAAACTTATTCCTACAATGAGCAGTTCTTC.

J is TRBJ1-2 and V is TRBV5-5; D is undetermined. Germline-derived CDR1 and CDR2 are SGHKS and YYEKEE (reference sequence). With 4 bases removed from V and 8 bases from J, the gap between germline ends came to 9 bases. The CDR3 is made up of 11 amino acids. CDR3 in DNA: TGTGCCAGCAGCAGATTGGGGGGCTACACCTTC. Encoded protein: CASSRLGGYTF.

The V and J genes are TRBV6-5 and TRBJ1-6; D is ambiguous. This CDR3 comprises 14 residues. CDR1 MNHEY and CDR2 SVGAGI come from the germline V gene. V lost 5 bases, J lost 11 bases, and 16 bases lay in between. CDR3 in amino acids: CASSPLKGKTPLHF. CDR3 sequence (DNA): TGTGCCAGCAGTCCCCTGAAAGGGAAGACACCCCTCCACTTT.

The chain joins TRBV6-5 to TRBJ1-6; perhaps TRBD1 as D (5 bases). CDR1 MNHEY and CDR2 SVGAGI come from the germline V gene. The CDR3 sequence is 15 residues long. Trimming removed 6 bases at V and 7 bases at J, with 16 bases between. The DNA of the CDR3 is TGTGCCAGCAGCCGCAGTGGGGACGGCAATTCACCCCTCCACTTT. Amino acids: CASSRSGDGNSPLHF.

The chain combines TRBV28 with TRBJ1-1; 7 bases agree with TRBD1. Germline lookup yields CDR1 MDHEN and CDR2 SYDVKM. The ends lost 8 bases at V and 6 bases at J; junction bases unmatched: 12. The CDR3 consists of 14 residues. The CDR3: CASGNLGGTAEAFF. In DNA, the CDR3 is TGTGCCAGCGGAAATCTTGGAGGGACAGCTGAAGCTTTCTTT. The whole variable domain, remainder taken from reference TRBV28 and TRBJ1-1, is DVKVTQSSRYLVKRTGEKVFLECVQDMDHENMFWYRQDPGLGLRLIYFSYDVKMKEKGDIPEGYSVSREKKERFSLILESASTNQTSMYLCASGNLGGTAEAFFGQGTRLTVV.

The chain is built from TRBV6-5 and TRBJ1-5; maybe TRBD1 (5 bases). The germline V gene encodes CDR1 MNHEY and CDR2 SVGAGI. With 9 bases removed from V and 4 bases from J, the gap between germline ends came to 19 bases. The CDR3 is 15 residues long. CDR3 sequence: CARSRSPGGNQPQHF. In nucleotides, the CDR3 is TGTGCCAGGAGCAGGTCCCCTGGGGGGAATCAGCCCCAGCATTTT.

The chain couples TRBV28 to TRBJ2-5, with a weak D call TRBD2 (6 bases). CDR1 is MDHEN and CDR2 is SYDVKM in the germline V gene. The CDR3 runs to 15 residues. V gave up 3 bases and J gave up 2 bases, with 13 bases separating them. CDR3 sequence: CASSLPGGEQETQYF. For the CDR3, the DNA is TGTGCCAGCAGTTTGCCAGGCGGGGAACAAGAGACCCAGTACTTC.

CDR3 sequence reads: CASSLGWTGWDEQFF. The DNA of the CDR3 is TGTGCCAGCAGCTTAGGGTGGACAGGGTGGGATGAGCAGTTCTTC. The genes are TRBV7-2 and TRBJ2-1, with TRBD1 identical over 8 bases. CDR3 length equals 15 residues. The germline V gene encodes CDR1 SGHTA and CDR2 FQGNSA. Germline trimming cut 1 base from V and 8 bases from J; bases unmatched to any gene: 7.

The rearrangement joins TRBV9 to TRBJ2-2, with D maybe TRBD2 (6 bases). The CDR3 sequence is 16 residues long. Germline CDR1 and CDR2: SGDLS and YYNGEE. Deletions cut 0 bases from V and 6 bases from J, with 15 bases between. CDR3 bases: TGTGCCAGCAGCGTAGTTAGCGGAGTACAGTCCGGGGAGCTGTTTTTT. The encoded protein is CASSVVSGVQSGELFF. Drawing the rest from reference TRBV9 and TRBJ2-2, the complete variable domain is DSGVTQTPKHLITATGQRVTLRCSPRSGDLSVYWYQQSLDQGLQFLIQYYNGEERAKGNILERFSAQQFPDLHSELNLSSLELGDSALYFCASSVVSGVQSGELFFGEGSRLTVL.

This clone was seen a single time. DNA of the CDR3: TGTGCCAGCAGTGAAGCGGGGGTCTACAATGAGCAGTTCTTC. It codes for CASSEAGVYNEQFF. The chain is built from TRBV7-3 and TRBJ2-1; 8 bases map to TRBD2. Germline V gives CDR1 SGHTA, CDR2 FQGTGA. The CDR3 covers 14 residues. The trim removed 6 bases at V and 3 bases at J, leaving 4 bases unmatched.

This chain connects TRBV7-6 to TRBJ1-2; 10 nucleotides match TRBD1. Germline CDR1 SGHVS, CDR2 FNYEAQ. The CDR3 contains 14 residues. Unmatched junction bases numbered 5, after V lost 5 bases and J lost 5 bases. The chain's CDR3 is CASSDGQGEYGYTF. The CDR3 bases are TGTGCCAGCAGCGACGGACAGGGGGAGTATGGCTACACCTTC.

The rearrangement links TRBV7-9 to TRBJ1-6; D not resolved. Germline loops: CDR1 SEHNR, CDR2 FQNEAQ (reference sequence). The CDR3 covers 13 residues. V gave up 11 bases and J gave up 2 bases, with 10 bases separating them. CDR3 sequence (DNA): TGTGCCTCAGGCGGGACCTATAATTCACCCCTCCACTTT. It is translated as CASGGTYNSPLHF.

The gene calls are TRBV9 and TRBJ2-2; 7 bases match TRBD2. In germline, CDR1 is SGDLS, CDR2 YYNGEE. The CDR3 spans 15 residues. V was pared by 1 base and J by 6 bases, with 6 bases of the junction left unmatched. The DNA for the CDR3 is TGTGCCAGCAGCGTATTGCCTAGCGGAGCCGGGGAGCTGTTTTTT. It is translated as CASSVLPSGAGELFF. The variable domain in full, completed from reference TRBV9 and TRBJ2-2, reads DSGVTQTPKHLITATGQRVTLRCSPRSGDLSVYWYQQSLDQGLQFLIQYYNGEERAKGNILERFSAQQFPDLHSELNLSSLELGDSALYFCASSVLPSGAGELFFGEGSRLTVL.

The V and J genes are TRBV30 and TRBJ1-2; D possibly corresponds to TRBD1 (6 bases). Germline-derived CDR1 and CDR2 are GTSNPN and SVGIG (reference sequence). This CDR3 comprises 11 residues. Trimming pared 5 bases from V and 7 bases from J, leaving 11 bases between. This CDR3 reads CAWSGATGYTF. CDR3 DNA: TGTGCCTGGTCAGGGGCCACTGGCTACACCTTC.

CDR3 region: CASSFGSTGELFF. The CDR3 bases are TGTGCCAGCAGTTTCGGCAGCACCGGGGAGCTGTTTTTT. The chain recombines TRBV27 with TRBJ2-2, with D uncertain. The V gene lost 3 bases and the J gene lost 4 bases, with 6 bases spanning the gap. The CDR3 is made up of 13 amino acids. CDR1 and CDR2 from the germline V gene are MNHEY and SMNVEV (reference sequence).

The chain recombines TRBV30 with TRBJ2-3, with D hard to call. Germline V gene data show CDR1 as GTSNPN and CDR2 as SVGIG (reference sequence). The CDR3 totals 12 residues. The germline V and J ends were trimmed by 3 bases and 6 bases, with 10 bases remaining between them. The CDR3 region is CAWSTLEDTQYF. The DNA of the CDR3 is TGTGCCTGGAGCACCCTAGAGGATACGCAGTATTTT.

In the case of this clone: The same CDR3 arises from other DNA sequences in this sample as well. The gene calls are TRBV5-1 and TRBJ1-5; D is unresolved. The CDR3 totals 14 residues. V was pared by 4 bases and J by 5 bases, with 13 bases between. Germline-derived CDR1 and CDR2 are SGHRS and YFSETQ. CDR3 sequence: CASSPQGGDQPQHF. In nucleotides, the CDR3 is TGCGCCAGCAGCCCCCAAGGCGGGGATCAGCCCCAGCATTTT.

The chain is built from TRBV21-1 and TRBJ1-2. TRBV21-1 is flagged as a pseudogene. This CDR3 has 16 amino acids. CDR3 nucleotide sequence: TGTGCCAGCAGCTCCCGGCGGGGGCGAACTAACTATGGCTACACCTTC. It codes for CASSSRRGRTNYGYTF.

This chain links TRBV4-2 with TRBJ2-2, with a tentative D call TRBD2 (6 bases). V lost 2 bases and J lost 2, with 9 bases in between. CDR1 and CDR2 from the germline V gene are LGHNA and YNFKEQ. The CDR3 loop spans 15 amino acids. The CDR3 here is CASSQRGLNTGELFF. The CDR3, as DNA: TGTGCCAGCAGCCAAAGGGGACTTAACACCGGGGAGCTGTTTTTT.

The chain links TRBV18 to TRBJ1-2; TRBD1 matches 7 bases. Germline V gene sequence: CDR1 KGHSH, CDR2 LQKENI. The CDR3 consists of 14 residues. Unmatched junction bases numbered 4, after V lost 3 bases and J lost 3 bases. DNA for the CDR3: TGTGCCAGCTCACCTTTCGACAGGGACTATGGCTACACCTTC. Its protein is CASSPFDRDYGYTF. Based on the CDR3 plus reference TRBV18 and TRBJ1-2, the full variable domain is NAGVMQNPRHLVRRRGQEARLRCSPMKGHSHVYWYRQLPEEGLKFMVYLQKENIIDESGMPKERFSAEFPKEGPSILRIQQVVRGDSAAYFCASSPFDRDYGYTFGSGTRLTVV.

The V call is TRBV7-7, the J call TRBJ2-3; 10 bases map to TRBD2. The germline CDR1 and CDR2 sequences are SSHAT and FNYEAQ (reference sequence). J gave up 2 bases and V 5 bases, and 4 bases lay outside the gene matches. This CDR3 region has 15 residues. In DNA form, the CDR3 reads TGTGCCAGCAGCCCAGGGACTAGCGTCACAGATACGCAGTATTTT. It translates to CASSPGTSVTDTQYF.

V is TRBV18 and J is TRBJ2-1; TRBD2 agrees at 13 bases. The CDR3 covers 19 residues. Germline V CDR1 and CDR2: KGHSH, LQKENI. After removal of 6 bases from V and 10 bases from J, the junction contained 21 bases not matched to a gene. CDR3 amino acids: CASSLNLAAGTSGVGEQFF. CDR3 nucleotide sequence: TGTGCCAGCTCCCTCAATCTCGCCGCCGGGACTAGCGGGGTGGGGGAGCAGTTCTTC.